These 30 T cell receptor beta chains were all obtained from the same sample, sequenced in a study of T cells expressing NK-cell markers. TCRdb re-analyzed the 5' RACE reads; it lists each CDR3 protein once, without DNA. This sample contains some 460,000 distinct CDR3 sequences. The sequencing input was blood T cells: a sorted CD56 or NKG2C T cell subset, CD4+ or CD8+ T cells, or bulk PBMC T cells (not recorded which). These receptors came from a woman aged 45-59 years in good health.

The V gene is TRBV12-3 or TRBV12-4, the J gene TRBJ2-1; the TCRdb D gene call, TRBD2, has no DNA to confirm it. The CDR3 is 15 amino acids. The CDR3 sequence: CASSGTRGSKNEQFF.

The genes are TRBV28 and TRBJ2-7; TCRdb lists TRBD2, though no DNA is available to test this call. Germline assignment: CDR1 MDHEN and CDR2 SYDVKM. The CDR3 is made up of 16 amino acids. This CDR3 is CASKGGGGQVTYEQYF.

The gene calls are TRBV20-1 and TRBJ2-7; lacking DNA, the TRBD2 call made by TCRdb goes unchecked. CDR3 length: 16 residues. CDR1 and CDR2 (germline): DFQATT, SNEGSKA (reference sequence). CDR3 loop: CSARIRLLAGRDEQYF.

The chain uses TRBV5-1 and TRBJ2-3. Germline V lookup: CDR1 SGHRS, CDR2 YFSETQ. The CDR3 is made up of 18 amino acids. CDR3 loop: CASSLESSMILGTDTQYF. Full variable domain (outside the CDR3, taken from reference TRBV5-1 and TRBJ2-3): KAGVTQTPRYLIKTRGQQVTLSCSPISGHRSVSWYQQTPGQGLQFLFEYFSETQRNKGNFPGRFSGRQFSNSRSEMNVSTLELGDSALYLCASSLESSMILGTDTQYFGPGTRLTVL.

The V and J genes are TRBV3-1 and TRBJ2-7. The germline gives CDR1 LGHDT, CDR2 YNNKEL (reference sequence). The CDR3 has 13 amino acids. The CDR3 region is CASSLGISYEQYF.

The J gene is TRBJ2-1, the V gene TRBV5-1; TCRdb lists TRBD1, though no DNA is available to test this call. This CDR3 has 15 amino acids. Germline V CDR1 and CDR2: SGHRS, YFSETQ. The CDR3: CASSRQGSSYNEQFF. The full variable domain, completed using reference TRBV5-1 and TRBJ2-1, is KAGVTQTPRYLIKTRGQQVTLSCSPISGHRSVSWYQQTPGQGLQFLFEYFSETQRNKGNFPGRFSGRQFSNSRSEMNVSTLELGDSALYLCASSRQGSSYNEQFFGPGTRLTVL.

V gene TRBV30 combines with J gene TRBJ2-1; absent DNA, TCRdb's TRBD2 call cannot be checked. Germline V gives CDR1 GTSNPN, CDR2 SVGIG (reference sequence). CDR3 length: 12 amino acids. CDR3 loop: CAWSRLSHEQFF.

The rearrangement joins TRBV29-1 to TRBJ1-1; TCRdb returns TRBD1, unconfirmable since there is no DNA. The CDR3 spans 12 residues. Per the germline V gene, CDR1 is SQVTM and CDR2 is ANQGSEA. CDR3 loop: CSTYPGNTEAFF.

J is TRBJ2-5 and V is TRBV29-1; no DNA is available, so the TRBD1 call from TCRdb remains unchecked. This CDR3 has 14 residues. Germline V CDR1 and CDR2: SQVTM, ANQGSEA. This CDR3 is CSVHGGQGQETQYF.

The V call is TRBV12-3 or TRBV12-4, the J call TRBJ2-1. The CDR3 runs 12 residues. This chain's CDR3 is CASNTPNPEQFF.

The rearrangement links TRBV29-1 to TRBJ2-1; without DNA, the TCRdb call of TRBD1 cannot be checked. The CDR3 loop spans 14 amino acids. The germline gives CDR1 SQVTM, CDR2 ANQGSEA. CDR3 protein: CSVEVQGTYNEQFF.

This chain uses TRBV6-2 or TRBV6-3 with TRBJ2-1; checking the TCRdb D call of TRBD2 is not possible without DNA. The CDR3 runs 13 residues. Germline CDR1 MNHEY, CDR2 SVGEGT. This chain's CDR3 is CAGSFLAGYEQFF.

The chain is built from TRBV7-2 and TRBJ2-1; TCRdb proposes TRBD1, but this gene call is untestable without DNA. Germline assignment: CDR1 SGHTA and CDR2 FQGNSA. The CDR3 spans 15 residues. CDR3 region: CASSRDWPLYNEQFF.

The rearrangement uses TRBV7-9 and TRBJ1-1; as DNA is missing, the TRBD1 call by TCRdb cannot be tested. The length of the CDR3 is 14 residues. The germline V gene has CDR1 SEHNR and CDR2 FQNEAQ (reference sequence). CDR3 residues: CASSMDRGDTEAFF. The complete variable domain, with remaining parts taken from reference TRBV7-9 and TRBJ1-1, reads DTGVSQNPRHKITKRGQNVTFRCDPISEHNRLYWYRQTLGQGPEFLTYFQNEAQLEKSRLLSDRFSAERPKGSFSTLEIQRTEQGDSAMYLCASSMDRGDTEAFFGQGTRLTVV.

The chain joins TRBV24-1 to TRBJ2-1; the TRBD2 assignment by TCRdb is unverifiable without DNA. The CDR3 is made up of 16 amino acids. The germline V gene has CDR1 KGHDR and CDR2 SFDVKD. The CDR3 here is CATSDYTSVGSNEQFF.

The chain couples TRBV20-1 to TRBJ2-5; lacking DNA, the TRBD1 call made by TCRdb goes unchecked. The CDR3 sequence is 13 residues long. The germline CDR1 and CDR2 sequences are DFQATT and SNEGSKA (reference sequence). The CDR3 region is CSASMGEGETQYF.

CDR3 protein: CASSLDSGETGELFF. This sequence joins TRBV7-8 and TRBJ2-2; TCRdb indicates TRBD2, and absent DNA this call remains unverified. The CDR3 has 15 residues. Per germline, CDR1 SGHVS and CDR2 FQNEAQ.

The chain joins TRBV2 to TRBJ2-3. The CDR3 sequence is 15 residues long. Per the germline V gene, CDR1 is SNHLY and CDR2 is FYNNEI. The CDR3: CASSDRGLAKDTQYF. Based on the CDR3 plus reference TRBV2 and TRBJ2-3, the full variable domain is EPEVTQTPSHQVTQMGQEVILRCVPISNHLYFYWYRQILGQKVEFLVSFYNNEISEKSEIFDDQFSVERPDGSNFTLKIRSTKLEDSAMYFCASSDRGLAKDTQYFGPGTRLTVL.

J is TRBJ2-3 and V is TRBV29-1; TCRdb calls TRBD2, which cannot be checked without DNA. The CDR3 has 15 residues. The germline CDR1 and CDR2 sequences are SQVTM and ANQGSEA. The CDR3 here is CSVDSHWRGADTQYF.

V gene TRBV24-1 combines with J gene TRBJ2-3; the D call from TCRdb, TRBD2, cannot be confirmed without DNA. The CDR3 extends over 18 amino acids. In germline, CDR1 is KGHDR, CDR2 SFDVKD. CDR3: CATSDLQGPAGEADTQYF.

The chain is built from TRBV9 and TRBJ1-2; TCRdb picks TRBD1, but there is no DNA to check that call. This CDR3 comprises 13 residues. Per germline, CDR1 SGDLS and CDR2 YYNGEE. CDR3 in amino acids: CASSVAEGDGYTF.

J is TRBJ2-5 and V is TRBV3-1; lacking DNA, the TRBD1 call made by TCRdb goes unchecked. Germline-derived CDR1 and CDR2 are LGHDT and YNNKEL (reference sequence). The CDR3 is 16 amino acids. This CDR3 is CASSQAGRTKKETQYF.

The CDR3: CSVVDSYEQYF. This chain uses TRBV29-1 with TRBJ2-7. CDR3 length: 11 amino acids. CDR1 and CDR2 from the germline V gene are SQVTM and ANQGSEA.

The rearrangement links TRBV21-1 to TRBJ1-1. TRBV21-1 is marked as a pseudogene. The CDR3 totals 13 residues. CDR3 protein: CASSKDASWEAFF.

The rearrangement links TRBV18 to TRBJ1-4; TCRdb gives TRBD1 as the D gene, but with no DNA this cannot be confirmed. CDR1 and CDR2 from the germline V gene are KGHSH and LQKENI. This CDR3 is 15 amino acids long. This CDR3 reads CASSPTGPGGEKLFF.

The chain uses TRBV7-3 and TRBJ2-1; TCRdb lists TRBD1, though no DNA is available to test this call. CDR3 length: 15 amino acids. Germline values: CDR1 SGHTA, CDR2 FQGTGA. This CDR3 reads CASSWGRSSYNEQFF.

This chain joins TRBV5-1 and TRBJ2-6; TCRdb outputs TRBD1, but without DNA this stays unchecked. CDR1 is SGHRS, CDR2 YFSETQ, per germline. The CDR3 totals 16 residues. CDR3 sequence reads: CASQRTPSAGANVLTF.

The rearrangement joins TRBV7-3 to TRBJ2-2; TCRdb's D call, TRBD1, is unchecked because there is no DNA. The CDR3 is 14 residues long. Germline V CDR1 and CDR2: SGHTA, FQGTGA. CDR3 loop: CASSSYPATGELFF.

The rearrangement joins TRBV24-1 to TRBJ1-5; TCRdb indicates TRBD1, and absent DNA this call remains unverified. The CDR3 is 14 residues long. Germline-derived CDR1 and CDR2 are KGHDR and SFDVKD. The CDR3 sequence is CATSDFGTEQPQHF.

The chain joins TRBV29-1 to TRBJ2-7; TCRdb designates TRBD2, a call that cannot be tested without DNA. Germline V gene data show CDR1 as SQVTM and CDR2 as ANQGSEA. The CDR3 runs 14 residues. The CDR3 protein is CSVLAGNVAYEQYF.